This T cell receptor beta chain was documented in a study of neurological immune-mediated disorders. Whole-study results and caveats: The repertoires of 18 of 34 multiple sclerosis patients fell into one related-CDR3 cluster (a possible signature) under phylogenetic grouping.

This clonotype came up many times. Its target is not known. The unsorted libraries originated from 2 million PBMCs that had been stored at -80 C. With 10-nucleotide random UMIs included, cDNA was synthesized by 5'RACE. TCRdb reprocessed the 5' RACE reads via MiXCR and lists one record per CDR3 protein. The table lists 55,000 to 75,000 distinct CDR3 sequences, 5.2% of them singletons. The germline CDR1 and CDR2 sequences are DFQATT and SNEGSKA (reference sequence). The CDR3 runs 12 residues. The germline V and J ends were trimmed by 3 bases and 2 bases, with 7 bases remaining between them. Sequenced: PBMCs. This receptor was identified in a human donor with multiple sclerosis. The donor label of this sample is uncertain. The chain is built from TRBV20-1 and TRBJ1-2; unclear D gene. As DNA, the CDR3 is TGCAGTGCTAGTGGGCAGAACTATGGCTACACCTTC. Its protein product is CSASGQNYGYTF.